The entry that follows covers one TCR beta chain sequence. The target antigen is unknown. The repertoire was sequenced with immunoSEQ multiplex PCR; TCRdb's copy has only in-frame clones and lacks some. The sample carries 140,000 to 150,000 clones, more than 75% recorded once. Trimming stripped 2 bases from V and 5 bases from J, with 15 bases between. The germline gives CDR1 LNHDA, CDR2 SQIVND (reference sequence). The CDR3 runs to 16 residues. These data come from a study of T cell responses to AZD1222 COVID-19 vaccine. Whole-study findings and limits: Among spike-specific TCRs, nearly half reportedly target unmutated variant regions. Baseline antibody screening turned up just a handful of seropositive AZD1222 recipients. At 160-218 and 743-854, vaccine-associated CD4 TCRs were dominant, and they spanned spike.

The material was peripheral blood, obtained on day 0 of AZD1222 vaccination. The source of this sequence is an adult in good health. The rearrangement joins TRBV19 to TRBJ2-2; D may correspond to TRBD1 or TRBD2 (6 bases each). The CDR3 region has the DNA TGTGCCAGTAGTATAATACCGGGGGCTGCTACCGGGGAGCTGTTTTTT. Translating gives CASSIIPGAATGELFF.